This note documents a single T cell receptor beta chain sequence. Germline V lookup: CDR1 SEHNR, CDR2 FQNEAQ (reference sequence). This CDR3 is built from 16 residues. This record belongs to a study of monozygotic twins with inflammatory bowel disease. TCRdb reprocessed the 5' RACE reads, keeping one entry per CDR3 protein, no DNA. This listing includes about 330,000 distinct CDR3 sequences. The draw for each donor consisted of a single 2.5 ml blood sample. The sequence was collected from a human donor with ulcerative colitis or Crohn's disease, or a healthy co-twin of an affected twin (not recorded which). This chain connects TRBV7-9 to TRBJ2-2; the TCRdb call, TRBD1, lacks DNA for checking. Material for sequencing was blood. CDR3 residues: CASSADSLGNTGELFF.